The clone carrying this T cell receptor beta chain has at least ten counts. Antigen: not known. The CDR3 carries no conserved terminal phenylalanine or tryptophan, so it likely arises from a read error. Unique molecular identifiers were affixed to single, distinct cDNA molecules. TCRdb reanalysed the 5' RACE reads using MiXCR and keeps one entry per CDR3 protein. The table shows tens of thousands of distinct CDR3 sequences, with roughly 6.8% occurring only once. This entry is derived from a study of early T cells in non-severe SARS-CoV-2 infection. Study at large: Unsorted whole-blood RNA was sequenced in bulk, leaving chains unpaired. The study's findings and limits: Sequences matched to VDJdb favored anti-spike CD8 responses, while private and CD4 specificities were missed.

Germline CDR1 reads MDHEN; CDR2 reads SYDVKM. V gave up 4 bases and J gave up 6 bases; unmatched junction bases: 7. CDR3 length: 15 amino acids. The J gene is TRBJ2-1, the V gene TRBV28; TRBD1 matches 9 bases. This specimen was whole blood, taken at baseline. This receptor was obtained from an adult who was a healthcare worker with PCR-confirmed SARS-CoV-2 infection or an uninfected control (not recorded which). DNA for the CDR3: TGTGCCAGCAGTTCCCCCGGGACAGGGTCCAATGAGCAGTTCCTC. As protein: CASSSPGTGSNEQFL.